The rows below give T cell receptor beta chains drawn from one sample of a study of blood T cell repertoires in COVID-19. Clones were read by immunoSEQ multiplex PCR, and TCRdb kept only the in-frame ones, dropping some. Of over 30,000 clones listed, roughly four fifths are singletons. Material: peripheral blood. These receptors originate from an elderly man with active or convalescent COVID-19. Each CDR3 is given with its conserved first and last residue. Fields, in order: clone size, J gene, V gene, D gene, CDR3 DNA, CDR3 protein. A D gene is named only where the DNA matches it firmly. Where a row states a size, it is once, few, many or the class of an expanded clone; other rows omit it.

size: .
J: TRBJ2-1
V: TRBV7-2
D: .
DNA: TGTGCCAGCAGCTTAGCTCCTGCCTACAATGAGCAGTTCTTC
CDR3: CASSLAPAYNEQFF

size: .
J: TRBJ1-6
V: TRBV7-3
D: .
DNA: TGTGCCAGCAGCTCTGGGACTTTGAATTCACCCCTCCACTTT
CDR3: CASSSGTLNSPLHF

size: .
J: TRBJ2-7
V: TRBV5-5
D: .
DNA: TGTGCCAGCAGCGCCGGGGGGCGTCGAGAGCAGTACTTC
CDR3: CASSAGGRREQYF

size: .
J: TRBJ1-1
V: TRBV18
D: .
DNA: TGTGCCAGCTCACTCGGACAGAACACTGAAGCTTTCTTT
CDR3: CASSLGQNTEAFF

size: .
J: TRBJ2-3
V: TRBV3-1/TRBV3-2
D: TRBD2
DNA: TGTGCCAGCAGCAGACTAGCGGGAGAGGGGGATACGCAGTATTTT
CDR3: CASSRLAGEGDTQYF

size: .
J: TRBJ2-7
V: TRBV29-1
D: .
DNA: TGCAGCGTTGAATACCGGGACAAGTCTTACGAGCAGTACTTC
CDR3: CSVEYRDKSYEQYF

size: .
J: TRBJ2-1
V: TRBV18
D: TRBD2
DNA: TGTGCCAGCTCACTGCCGGGACTAGCGAATGAGCAGTTCTTC
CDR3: CASSLPGLANEQFF

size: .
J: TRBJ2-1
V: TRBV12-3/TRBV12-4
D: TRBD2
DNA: TGTGCCAGCAGCCTAGCGGACTACAATGAGCAGTTCTTC
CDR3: CASSLADYNEQFF

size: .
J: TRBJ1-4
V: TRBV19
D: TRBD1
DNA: TGTGCCAGTAGTCCCCAGGACAGGGGAGGTGAAAAACTGTTTTTT
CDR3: CASSPQDRGGEKLFF

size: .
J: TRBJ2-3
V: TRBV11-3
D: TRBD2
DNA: TGTGCCAGCAGCATAGGACTAGCGGCTAGCACAGATACGCAGTATTTT
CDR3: CASSIGLAASTDTQYF

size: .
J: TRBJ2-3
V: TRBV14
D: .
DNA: TGTGCCAGCAGCCAATTATTCCAGGGACACACAGATACGCAGTATTTT
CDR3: CASSQLFQGHTDTQYF

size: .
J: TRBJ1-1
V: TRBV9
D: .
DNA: TGTGCCAGCAGCGGTAGGAGGGGGGGCACTGAAGCTTTCTTT
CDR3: CASSGRRGGTEAFF

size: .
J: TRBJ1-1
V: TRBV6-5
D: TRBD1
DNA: TGTGCCAGCCCCAACAGGGGGAACACTGAAGCTTTCTTT
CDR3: CASPNRGNTEAFF

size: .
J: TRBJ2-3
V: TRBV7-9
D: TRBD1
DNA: TGTGCCAGCAGGAACAGATTCGGGACAGGGGAAGATACGCAGTATTTT
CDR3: CASRNRFGTGEDTQYF

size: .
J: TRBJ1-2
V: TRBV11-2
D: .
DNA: TGTGCCAGCAGCCCGATTCGGGACACTCCTTATGGCTACACCTTC
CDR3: CASSPIRDTPYGYTF

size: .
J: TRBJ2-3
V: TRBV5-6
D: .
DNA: TGTGCCAGCAGCGACGGACAGCGCACAGATACGCAGTATTTT
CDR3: CASSDGQRTDTQYF

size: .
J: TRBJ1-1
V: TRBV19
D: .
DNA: TGTGCCAGTAGTATCCAGGTCGGGAGCACTGAAGCTTTCTTT
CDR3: CASSIQVGSTEAFF

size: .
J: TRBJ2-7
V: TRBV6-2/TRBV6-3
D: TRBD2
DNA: TGTGCCAGCAGCCGCTGGACTAGCGGGAGGGCCTACGAGCAGTACTTC
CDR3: CASSRWTSGRAYEQYF

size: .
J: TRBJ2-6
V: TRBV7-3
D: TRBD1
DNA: TGTGCCAGCAGCCCACAGGGGGTGAGCTCTGGGGCCAACGTCCTGACTTTC
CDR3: CASSPQGVSSGANVLTF

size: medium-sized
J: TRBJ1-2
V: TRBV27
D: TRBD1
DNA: TGTGCCAGCAGTACACAGGGGGCCCTAGACCTCTATGGCTACACCTTC
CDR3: CASSTQGALDLYGYTF

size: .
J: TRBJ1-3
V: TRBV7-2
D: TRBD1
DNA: TGTGCCAGCAGATCACGAGACAGGGGCTCTGGAAACACCATATATTTT
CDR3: CASRSRDRGSGNTIYF

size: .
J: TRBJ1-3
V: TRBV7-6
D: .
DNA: TGTGCCAGCAGCTTAGGGAGTAACACAATCTCTGGAAACACCATATATTTT
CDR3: CASSLGSNTISGNTIYF

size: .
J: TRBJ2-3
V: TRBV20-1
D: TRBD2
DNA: TGCAGTGCTAGTGAAGCGGGAATGACAGATACGCAGTATTTT
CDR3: CSASEAGMTDTQYF

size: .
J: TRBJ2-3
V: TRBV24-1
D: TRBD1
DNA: TGTGCCACCAGTGCCGTGGGGACAGGGACAGATACGCAGTATTTT
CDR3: CATSAVGTGTDTQYF

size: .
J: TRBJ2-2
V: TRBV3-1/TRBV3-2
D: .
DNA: TGTGCCAGCAGCCCGGGACTCGGGAACACTGGGGAGCTGTTTTTT
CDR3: CASSPGLGNTGELFF

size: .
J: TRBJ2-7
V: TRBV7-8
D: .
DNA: TGTGCCAGCAGCCCGGACAGGACTAAGCGGGAGAACGAGCAGTACTTC
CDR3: CASSPDRTKRENEQYF

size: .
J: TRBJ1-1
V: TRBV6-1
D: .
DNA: TGTGCCAGCAGTGAATTGCAGGGGCCATCTACTGAAGCTTTCTTT
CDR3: CASSELQGPSTEAFF

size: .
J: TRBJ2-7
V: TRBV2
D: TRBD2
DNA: TGTGCCAGCAATCCTAGCGGGAGGGGGTACGAGCAGTACTTC
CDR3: CASNPSGRGYEQYF

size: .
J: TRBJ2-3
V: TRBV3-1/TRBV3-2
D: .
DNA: TGTGCCAGCAGCCATCGTAGCACAGATACGCAGTATTTT
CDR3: CASSHRSTDTQYF

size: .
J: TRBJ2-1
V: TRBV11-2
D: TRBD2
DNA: TGTGCCAGCAGCTTAGATGGCGGGAGCGGATACAATGAGCAGTTCTTC
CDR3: CASSLDGGSGYNEQFF

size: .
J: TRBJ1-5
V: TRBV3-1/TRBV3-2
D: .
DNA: TGTGCCAGCAGCCAAAACAGGGCGAGTCAGCCCCAGCATTTT
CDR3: CASSQNRASQPQHF

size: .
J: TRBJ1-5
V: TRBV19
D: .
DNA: TGTGCCAGTAGACTAGAAAGGAGCTTCAATCAGCCCCAGCATTTT
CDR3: CASRLERSFNQPQHF

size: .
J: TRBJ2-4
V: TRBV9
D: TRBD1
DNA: TGTGCCAGCAGCGTAGGGGGGACAGGCAAAAACATTCAGTACTTC
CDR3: CASSVGGTGKNIQYF

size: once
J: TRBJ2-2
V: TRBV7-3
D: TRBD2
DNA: TGTGCCAGCAGCTTAGTGGCTAGCGGGAGAAGGACCGGGGAGCTGTTTTTT
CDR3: CASSLVASGRRTGELFF

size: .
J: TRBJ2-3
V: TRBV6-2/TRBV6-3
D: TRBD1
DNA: TGTGCCAGCAGCACAGGGGGATTCCTCACAGATACGCAGTATTTT
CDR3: CASSTGGFLTDTQYF

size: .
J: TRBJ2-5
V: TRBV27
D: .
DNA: TGTGCCAGCAGTCAGGGGCGCCAAGAGACCCAGTACTTC
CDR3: CASSQGRQETQYF

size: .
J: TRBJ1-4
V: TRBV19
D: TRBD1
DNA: TGTGCCAGTAGTGGCCGGGACAGGGTGTTCGAAAAACTGTTTTTT
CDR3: CASSGRDRVFEKLFF

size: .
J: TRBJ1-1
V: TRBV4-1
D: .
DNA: TGCGCCAGCAGCCAAAACGCAGGGGTTGGTGAAGCTTTCTTT
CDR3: CASSQNAGVGEAFF

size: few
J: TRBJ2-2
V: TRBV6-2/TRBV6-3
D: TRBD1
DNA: TGTGCCAGCAGTCCAAGGACAGGGCTTAACACCGGGGAGCTGTTTTTT
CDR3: CASSPRTGLNTGELFF

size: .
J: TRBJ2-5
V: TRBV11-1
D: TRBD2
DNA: TGTGCCAGCAGCTCTGGACTAGTTAGGGTTCAAGAGACCCAGTACTTC
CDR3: CASSSGLVRVQETQYF

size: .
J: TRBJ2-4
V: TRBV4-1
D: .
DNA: TGCGCCAGCAGCCATACGAGCGGTATAAACATTCAGTACTTC
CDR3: CASSHTSGINIQYF

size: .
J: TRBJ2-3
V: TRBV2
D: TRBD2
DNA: TGTGCCAGCAGTCGGGAGGGCCGCACAGATACGCAGTATTTT
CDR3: CASSREGRTDTQYF

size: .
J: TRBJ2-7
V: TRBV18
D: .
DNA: TGTGCCAGCTTTCCCGGTAGCGGCTCCTACGAGCAGTACTTC
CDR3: CASFPGSGSYEQYF

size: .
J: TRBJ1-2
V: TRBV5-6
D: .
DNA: TGTGCCAGCAGCTTGGGTGACAGGCGCCGGTTACCTAACTATGGCTACACCTTC
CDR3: CASSLGDRRRLPNYGYTF

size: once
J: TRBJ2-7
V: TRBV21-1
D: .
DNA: TGTGCCAGCAGGCCATTTAGGGGGGGTACCTACGAGCAGTACTTC
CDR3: CASRPFRGGTYEQYF

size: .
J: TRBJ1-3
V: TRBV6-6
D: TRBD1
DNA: TGTGCCAGCAGTTACGCCCTACAGGGGACAAACACCATATATTTT
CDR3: CASSYALQGTNTIYF

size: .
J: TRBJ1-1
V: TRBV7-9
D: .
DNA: TGTGCCAGCAGCTTTTTAGGGGCTGAAGCTTTCTTT
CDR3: CASSFLGAEAFF

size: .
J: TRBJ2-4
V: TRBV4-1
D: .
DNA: TGCGCCAGCAGCCAAGTTATCCTAGGGGGAAACATTCAGTACTTC
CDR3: CASSQVILGGNIQYF

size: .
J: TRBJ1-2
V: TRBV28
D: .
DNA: TGTGCCATCTTAGAAAGGGGCGCCAACCTACATGGCTACACCTTC
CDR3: CAILERGANLHGYTF

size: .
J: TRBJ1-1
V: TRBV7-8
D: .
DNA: TGTGCCAGCAGCTTAGCTGCAGGGAGGATGAACACTGAAGCTTTCTTT
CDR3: CASSLAAGRMNTEAFF

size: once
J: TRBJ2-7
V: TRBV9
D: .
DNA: TGTGCCAGCAGCCCCACGGGGGAGGCCTCCGAGCAGTACTTC
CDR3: CASSPTGEASEQYF

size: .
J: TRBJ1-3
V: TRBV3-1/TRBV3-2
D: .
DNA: TGTGCCAGCAGCCATCGGGAGAACACCATATATTTT
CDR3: CASSHRENTIYF

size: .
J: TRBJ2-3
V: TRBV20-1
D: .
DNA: TGCAGTGCTAGTAATCTGGGCGCAGATACGCAGTATTTT
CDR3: CSASNLGADTQYF

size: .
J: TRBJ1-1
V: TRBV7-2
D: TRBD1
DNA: TGTGCCAGCAGCCCGAGACAGGGGGCAGGCACTGAAGCTTTCTTT
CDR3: CASSPRQGAGTEAFF

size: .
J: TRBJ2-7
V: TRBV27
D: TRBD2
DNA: TGTGCCAGCAGTTCCATAGCGGGTTCGTCCTACGAGCAGTACTTC
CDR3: CASSSIAGSSYEQYF

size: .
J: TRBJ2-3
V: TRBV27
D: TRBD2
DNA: TGTGCCAGCAGCCTAGCTGGGAGGGACCCAGATACGCAGTATTTT
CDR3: CASSLAGRDPDTQYF

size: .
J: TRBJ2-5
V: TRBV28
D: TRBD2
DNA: TGTGCCAGCAGCCCAATGGGGGGGAGGGCAGCGGCGTACCAAGAGACCCAGTACTTC
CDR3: CASSPMGGRAAAYQETQYF